The T cell receptor beta chain under discussion was sequenced for a study of a mutant IDH1 vaccine in newly diagnosed glioma. Overall study context: Either 4-6 weeks after radiotherapy alone or alongside temozolomide, vaccination was begun.

Time point denoted: week 23, last vaccination. Every vaccine dose comprised 300 ug of mutant IDH1 20-mer peptide plus topical imiquimod. As concerns this clone: Its antigen is not identified.

The assay was immunoSEQ multiplex PCR, and TCRdb's table has in-frame clones only and misses some. The sample holds around 85,000 clones, approximately 85% seen once. The CDR3 is 15 residues long. V was trimmed by 5 bases and J by 3 bases, leaving 17 bases between them. Germline V CDR1 and CDR2: PRHDT, FYEKMQ (reference sequence). The origin of this receptor is a man aged 30 to 39 with glioma. Some clones in this sample may be carry-over from other donors' samples. This chain uses TRBV13 with TRBJ2-7; D is undetermined. Sequences were derived from PBMCs, sampled from a glioma patient whose treatment included an IDH1 peptide vaccine. The CDR3, as DNA: TGTGCCAGCAGCCCCAGGAGCAGCACTCACTACGAGCAGTACTTC. Translation: CASSPRSSTHYEQYF.